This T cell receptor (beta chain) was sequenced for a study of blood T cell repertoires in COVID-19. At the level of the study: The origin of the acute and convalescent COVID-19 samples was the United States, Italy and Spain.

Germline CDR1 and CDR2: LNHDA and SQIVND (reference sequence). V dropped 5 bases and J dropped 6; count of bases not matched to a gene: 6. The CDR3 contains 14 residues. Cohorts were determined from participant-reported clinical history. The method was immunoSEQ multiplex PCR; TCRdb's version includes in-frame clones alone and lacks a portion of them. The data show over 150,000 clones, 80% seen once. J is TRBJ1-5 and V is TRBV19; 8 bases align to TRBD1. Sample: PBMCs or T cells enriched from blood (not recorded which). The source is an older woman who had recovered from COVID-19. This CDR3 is CASSSGGAGQPQHF. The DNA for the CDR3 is TGTGCCAGTAGTTCAGGGGGCGCAGGTCAGCCCCAGCATTTT.